This TCR beta chain was recovered during a study of blood T cell repertoires in COVID-19. Across under 25 US areas, participants ranged in age from 18 to 89 years. Clinical history reported by participants formed the basis on which cohorts were assigned. This CDR3 has 13 residues. Germline CDR1 SEHNR, CDR2 FQNEAQ (reference sequence). Trimming removed 5 bases from V and 9 bases from J, with 11 bases in between. Some clones are missing from TCRdb's copy, which holds only in-frame ones; the method was immunoSEQ multiplex PCR. The sample holds 200,000 to 250,000 clones; under 85% are singletons and the top ten take approximately 1.8%.

The clonotype originates from a man aged 60 to 69 who had recovered from COVID-19. The sequencing sample was made of PBMCs or T cells enriched from blood (not recorded which). V is TRBV7-9 and J is TRBJ1-6, with D unresolved. The CDR3 loop reads CASSPEIGSPLHF. The CDR3 DNA sequence: TGTGCCAGCAGCCCCGAGATCGGTTCACCCCTCCACTTT. Drawing the rest from reference TRBV7-9 and TRBJ1-6, the complete variable domain is DTGVSQNPRHKITKRGQNVTFRCDPISEHNRLYWYRQTLGQGPEFLTYFQNEAQLEKSRLLSDRFSAERPKGSFSTLEIQRTEQGDSAMYLCASSPEIGSPLHFGNGTRLTVT.